The present TCR beta chain was sequenced within a study of blood T cell repertoires in COVID-19. In the study overall: Donors in the United States, Italy and Spain gave samples during acute or convalescent COVID-19. Sample material is recorded as cDNA or gDNA derived from T cells, B-cell-depleted T cells, or PBMCs.

The sample holds a few counts of this clone. Patients of the Seattle cohort, enrolled during active infection, were followed longitudinally. V lost 3 bases and J 8 bases, leaving 13 bases between the germline ends. Per germline, CDR1 MGHDK and CDR2 SYGVNS. The CDR3 length is 14 residues. Per the study methods: Nucleated cell counts were estimated from reference gene primer amplification. Repertoires were generated with immunoSEQ multiplex PCR, while TCRdb's copy carries only in-frame clones and drops some. The D gene and trimming were derived from the DNA, and the V and J assignments and clone size from that table. Of some 170,000 clones in the sample, 80% to 95% were seen once.

The receptor was isolated from a woman aged 55-75 years with COVID-19, enrolled during active disease. The sample consisted of peripheral blood. This sequence joins TRBV25-1 and TRBJ1-4; a possible D gene is TRBD1 (6 bases). This chain's CDR3 is CASSEYRVSEKLFF. CDR3 DNA: TGTGCCAGCAGTGAGTACAGGGTCTCGGAAAAACTGTTTTTT.